This T cell receptor beta chain was identified in a study of T cell changes during pregnancy in multiple sclerosis. Trimming cost V 5 bases and J 0 bases; bases outside gene matches: 4. Germline V gene sequence: CDR1 SGHVS, CDR2 FNYEAQ. The CDR3 is made up of 15 amino acids. The assay was immunoSEQ multiplex PCR, and TCRdb's table has in-frame clones only and misses some. The sample holds about 75,000 clones, around 94% seen once. The clonotype was recovered from a female donor with multiple sclerosis, enrolled in a pregnancy study. The chain joins TRBV7-6 to TRBJ1-3; 7 bases are a match to TRBD1. The sequencing here drew on CD4+ T cells from peripheral blood mononuclear cells, taken after pregnancy. The CDR3 DNA reads TGTGCCAGCAGCGCAGACAGGGCCTCTGGAAACACCATATATTTT. Translated, it gives CASSADRASGNTIYF.